These 29 T cell receptor beta chains originate from one sample sequenced in a study of T-cell memory formation after mild COVID-19. Via MiXCR, TCRdb re-called the 5' RACE reads, giving one row per CDR3 protein. This repertoire shows more than 250,000 distinct CDR3 sequences, roughly 18% found once; its top ten account for roughly 23%. What was sequenced was PBMCs or a T cell subset sorted from them (not recorded which). These receptor sequences come from a man aged 18 to 30 who had mild COVID-19 (a few samples of this study predate the infection). Cell type and time point are not known.

The V and J genes are TRBV20-1 and TRBJ1-4; D might be TRBD1 (6 bases). The CDR3 totals 14 residues. The germline CDR1 and CDR2 sequences are DFQATT and SNEGSKA (reference sequence). V lost 6 bases and J lost 0, with 11 bases in between. Here the CDR3 DNA reads TGCAGTGCCCCGGACAGAGCAACTAATGAAAAACTGTTTTTT. Translation: CSAPDRATNEKLFF.

This rearrangement joins TRBV5-1 to TRBJ2-4; D possibly corresponds to TRBD1 (6 bases). In germline, CDR1 is SGHRS, CDR2 YFSETQ. The CDR3 extends over 13 amino acids. The ends were cut back, 0 bases at V and 8 bases at J, with 9 bases in the middle. The CDR3 bases are TGCGCCAGCAGCTTGGACAGGGTGGACATTCAGTACTTC. This gives the protein CASSLDRVDIQYF. The whole variable domain, filled in from reference TRBV5-1 and TRBJ2-4, reads KAGVTQTPRYLIKTRGQQVTLSCSPISGHRSVSWYQQTPGQGLQFLFEYFSETQRNKGNFPGRFSGRQFSNSRSEMNVSTLELGDSALYLCASSLDRVDIQYFGAGTRLSVL.

This chain joins TRBV4-3 and TRBJ2-2; D is unclear. V was clipped by 0 bases and J by 6 bases, with 5 bases between them. The CDR3 has 13 residues. Germline values: CDR1 LGHNA, CDR2 YSLEER. Written as DNA, the CDR3 is TGCGCCAGCAGCCAAGAAAGGGCCGGGGAGCTGTTTTTT. Translation gives CASSQERAGELFF.

The chain joins TRBV5-5 to TRBJ2-2, with 7 bases that match TRBD1. The CDR3 has 15 amino acids. J lost 6 bases, V lost 3 bases, and 8 bases had no gene match. The germline CDR1 and CDR2 sequences are SGHKS and YYEKEE (reference sequence). The chain's CDR3 is CASSWDSFTAGELFF. In DNA, the CDR3 is TGTGCCAGCAGCTGGGACAGTTTTACCGCCGGGGAGCTGTTTTTT.

The rearrangement links TRBV5-6 to TRBJ2-3, with 9 bases that match TRBD2. Per the germline V gene, CDR1 is SGHDT and CDR2 is YYEEEE. This CDR3 contains 16 residues. Losses at the gene ends were 1 base for V and 1 base for J; bases not matched to a gene: 4. CDR3 DNA sequence: TGTGCCAGCAGCTTGCGTCTAGCGGGGCGCACAGATACGCAGTATTTT. Protein product: CASSLRLAGRTDTQYF.

This clonotype was seen more than once but under ten times. The CDR3 loop is CSVMTGGGYTF. The CDR3 bases are TGCAGCGTCATGACAGGGGGAGGCTACACCTTC. This sequence joins TRBV29-1 and TRBJ1-2, with 9 bases matching TRBD1. Trimming took 6 bases from V and 8 from J; bases not matched to a gene: 4. The CDR3 consists of 11 residues. Germline values: CDR1 SQVTM, CDR2 ANQGSEA.

The chain couples TRBV4-3 to TRBJ1-6; a possible D gene is TRBD1 (5 bases). Germline V gives CDR1 LGHNA, CDR2 YSLEER. The V end was cut by 0 bases, the J end by 11 bases, with 11 bases between. CDR3 size: 14 residues. The CDR3 region has the DNA TGCGCCAGCAGCCAAGATTGGGGGAATCCACCCCTCCACTTT. Translation gives CASSQDWGNPPLHF.

This clonotype was seen repeatedly, ten times or more. The chain uses TRBV5-1 and TRBJ2-7; D perhaps matches TRBD2 (6 bases). Germline V gene lookup returns CDR1 SGHRS and CDR2 YFSETQ. The CDR3 is 14 amino acids. Trimming pared 2 bases from V and 3 bases from J, leaving 12 bases between. In nucleotides, the CDR3 is TGCGCCAGCAGCTTCGGGGGTGATCTCTACGAGCAGTACGTC. Its translation: CASSFGGDLYEQYV.

The CDR3 is CASSRSENYSPLHF. In DNA, the CDR3 is TGTGCCAGCAGCCGCAGCGAAAATTATTCACCCCTCCACTTT. The chain combines TRBV12-3 or TRBV12-4 with TRBJ1-6; D gene unclear. Between the trimmed V and J ends, which lost 6 bases and 8 bases, there was a span of 14 bases. The CDR3 has 14 residues.

The chain recombines TRBV18 with TRBJ1-1; tentative D call: TRBD1 (6 bases). The V end lost 5 bases, the J end lost 0 bases, and 7 bases lay between the germline ends. Germline loops: CDR1 KGHSH, CDR2 LQKENI. The CDR3 runs 13 residues. CDR3 amino acids: CASSGGLNTEAFF. The CDR3 coding sequence is TGTGCCAGCTCAGGGGGCCTGAACACTGAAGCTTTCTTT.

The chain combines TRBV20-1 with TRBJ2-1, with D maybe TRBD1 (6 bases). Germline values: CDR1 DFQATT, CDR2 SNEGSKA (reference sequence). The CDR3 contains 13 residues. V was clipped by 6 bases and J by 4 bases, with 13 bases between them. CDR3 protein: CSAFKGEYNEQFF. The CDR3 nucleotides read TGCAGTGCCTTCAAGGGGGAATACAATGAGCAGTTCTTC.

This clonotype was detected a few times. This chain links TRBV4-3 with TRBJ1-1; unclear D gene. This CDR3 contains 14 residues. Germline CDR1 reads LGHNA; CDR2 reads YSLEER. V lost 0 bases to trimming and J lost 6 bases, with 11 bases between them. The CDR3 loop reads CASSQEVGFSEAFF. Written as DNA, the CDR3 is TGCGCCAGCAGCCAAGAGGTGGGTTTCTCTGAAGCTTTCTTT.

This clonotype came up a few times. This chain connects TRBV28 to TRBJ1-2; D is uncertain. Trimming cost V 5 bases and J 4 bases, with 14 bases left between them. This CDR3 contains 14 residues. Germline V CDR1 and CDR2: MDHEN, SYDVKM. CDR3 bases: TGTGCCAGCAGTCAGACAAACAAACTCTATGGCTACACCTTC. Protein: CASSQTNKLYGYTF.

This clonotype was recorded a few times. The rearrangement uses TRBV24-1 and TRBJ2-2, with a possible D match to TRBD2 (5 bases). CDR1 KGHDR and CDR2 SFDVKD come from the germline V gene. V dropped 2 bases and J dropped 2 bases, with 23 bases sitting between them. There are 20 residues in the CDR3. In DNA, the CDR3 is TGTGCCACCAGTGATTCCCCAAGGGAGAGCAGGCGAACAAACACCGGGGAGCTGTTTTTT. It encodes CATSDSPRESRRTNTGELFF.

A few counts support this clonotype. V usage is TRBV9 and J usage is TRBJ2-2, with D uncertain. The CDR3 has 15 residues. V was clipped by 4 bases and J by 2 bases, with 12 bases between them. Per germline, CDR1 SGDLS and CDR2 YYNGEE. The CDR3 DNA is TGTGCCAGCAGCTTGAGGACCGAAAACACCGGGGAGCTGTTTTTT. This sequence encodes CASSLRTENTGELFF.

This clonotype was counted between two and nine times. The rearrangement links TRBV19 to TRBJ1-1; maybe TRBD1 (5 bases). Trimming stripped 3 bases from V and 2 bases from J, with 13 bases between. Looked up from germline, CDR1 is LNHDA and CDR2 is SQIVND (reference sequence). The CDR3 covers 15 residues. This chain's CDR3 is CASSISRDVNTEAFF. CDR3 bases: TGTGCCAGTAGTATCAGTCGGGACGTTAACACTGAAGCTTTCTTT. Full variable domain (rest looked up from reference TRBV19 and TRBJ1-1): DGGITQSPKYLFRKEGQNVTLSCEQNLNHDAMYWYRQDPGQGLRLIYYSQIVNDFQKGDIAEGYSVSREKKESFPLTVTSAQKNPTAFYLCASSISRDVNTEAFFGQGTRLTVV.

This sequence joins TRBV19 and TRBJ2-1; TRBD2 matches at 9 bases. This CDR3 has 14 residues. CDR1 is LNHDA, CDR2 SQIVND, per germline (reference sequence). After removal of 7 bases from V and 5 bases from J, the junction contained 6 bases not matched to a gene. CDR3 region: CASTVAGAHNEQFF. As DNA, the CDR3 is TGTGCCAGTACCGTAGCGGGGGCCCACAATGAGCAGTTCTTC.

This clonotype was counted between two and nine times. The V gene is TRBV5-1, the J gene TRBJ2-7, with D perhaps being TRBD1 or TRBD2 (5 bases each). The CDR3 sequence is 14 residues long. Germline CDR1 SGHRS, CDR2 YFSETQ. V lost 4 bases and J 0 bases, leaving 11 bases between the germline ends. CDR3 region: CASSLRDGSYEQYF. CDR3 bases: TGCGCCAGCAGCCTACGGGACGGCTCCTACGAGCAGTACTTC.

In its sample, this clonotype was seen a few times. The V gene is TRBV4-3, the J gene TRBJ1-2; D unclear. With 1 base removed from V and 4 bases from J, the gap between germline ends came to 7 bases. The germline CDR1 and CDR2 sequences are LGHNA and YSLEER. The CDR3 has 13 residues. CDR3 amino acids: CASSQGRGYGYTF. CDR3 coding DNA: TGCGCCAGCAGCCAAGGGCGCGGCTATGGCTACACCTTC.

V gene TRBV20-1 combines with J gene TRBJ1-2, with 7 nucleotides matching TRBD1. The CDR3 sequence is 14 residues long. Germline CDR1 and CDR2: DFQATT and SNEGSKA (reference sequence). V shed 5 bases and J 4 bases; nucleotides not matched to a gene: 10. CDR3 sequence reads: CSAPGQATLYGYTF. CDR3 DNA: TGCAGTGCTCCCGGACAGGCAACCCTCTATGGCTACACCTTC.

V usage is TRBV20-1 and J usage is TRBJ1-4, with 8 bases lining up with TRBD1. The germline CDR1 and CDR2 sequences are DFQATT and SNEGSKA (reference sequence). The CDR3 is 13 amino acids. After removal of 0 bases from V and 10 bases from J, the junction contained 4 bases not matched to a gene. CDR3 sequence reads: CSARDRGLGKLFF. The CDR3 DNA sequence: TGCAGTGCTAGAGACAGGGGGCTTGGAAAACTGTTTTTT.

V usage is TRBV19 and J usage is TRBJ2-7; D unresolved. CDR3 length: 14 amino acids. Trimming took off 5 bases at V and 2 bases at J, with 13 bases between the two ends. The germline V gene has CDR1 LNHDA and CDR2 SQIVND (reference sequence). The CDR3 loop is CASSPSAGPYEQYF. DNA of the CDR3: TGTGCCAGTAGTCCCTCGGCAGGACCCTACGAGCAGTACTTC.

This sequence joins TRBV6-6 and TRBJ2-5; 8 nucleotides align to TRBD2. V lost 1 base and J lost 1; bases outside the gene matches: 2. CDR3 length: 15 amino acids. Germline loops: CDR1 MNHNY, CDR2 SVGAGI (reference sequence). CDR3 sequence reads: CASSYLGTSQETQYF. In nucleotides, the CDR3 is TGTGCCAGCAGTTACTTGGGGACTAGCCAAGAGACCCAGTACTTC.

CDR3 protein: CSARSDRGDFYEQYV. The CDR3 coding sequence is TGCAGTGCTAGATCGGACAGGGGAGACTTCTACGAGCAGTACGTC. The chain combines TRBV20-1 with TRBJ2-7; 9 nucleotides line up with TRBD1. Unmatched junction bases numbered 8, after V lost 2 bases and J lost 3 bases. Germline assignment: CDR1 DFQATT and CDR2 SNEGSKA (reference sequence). The CDR3 has 15 residues.

The chain employs TRBV5-1 and TRBJ2-3; D possibly matches TRBD1 or TRBD2 (6 bases each). The V end was cut by 7 bases, the J end by 6 bases, with 21 bases between. The CDR3 runs to 15 residues. In germline, CDR1 is SGHRS, CDR2 YFSETQ. The CDR3 reads CASLPVGGTLDTQYF. The CDR3 DNA follows: TGCGCCAGCCTGCCCGTTGGCGGGACACTGGATACGCAGTATTTT.

This clonotype was seen more than once but under ten times. This rearrangement joins TRBV29-1 to TRBJ1-1; D gene uncertain. V lost 5 bases, J lost 8 bases, and 15 bases lay in between. The CDR3 is made up of 12 amino acids. CDR1 is SQVTM, CDR2 ANQGSEA, per germline. CDR3 DNA sequence: TGCAGCGTTTCTCGAGGACGGGTAGAAGCTTTCTTT. The encoded protein is CSVSRGRVEAFF.

The chain recombines TRBV7-3 with TRBJ2-3; 8 bases map to TRBD1. CDR3 length: 18 residues. V was clipped by 5 bases and J by 4 bases; unmatched bases: 17. Germline CDR1 reads SGHTA; CDR2 reads FQGTGA. The chain's CDR3 is CASSLYPGQGGGADTQYF. CDR3 bases: TGTGCCAGCAGCCTATATCCCGGACAGGGAGGTGGGGCAGATACGCAGTATTTT.

CDR3 nucleotides: TGTGCCAGCAGCCCTCCGGGGGTGGGACAAGAGACCCAGTACTTC. Protein product: CASSPPGVGQETQYF. J is TRBJ2-5 and V is TRBV9; maybe TRBD2 (6 bases). Between the trimmed V and J ends, which lost 4 bases and 2 bases, there was a span of 15 bases. Germline loops: CDR1 SGDLS, CDR2 YYNGEE. The CDR3 has 15 residues.

The chain recombines TRBV6-2 or TRBV6-3 with TRBJ1-1; TRBD1 might be the D (5 bases). CDR1 MNHEY and CDR2 SVGEGT come from the germline V gene. This CDR3 comprises 13 residues. V was cut by 4 bases and J by 5 bases, with 11 bases left in between. In DNA form, the CDR3 reads TGTGCCAGCAGTTTACAGGAGAGAACTGAAGCTTTCTTT. This encodes CASSLQERTEAFF.